This T cell receptor (beta chain) was recorded in a study of long-term antiretroviral therapy in people with HIV. Regarding the study as a whole: Participants lacked recorded data on ART adherence, viral resistance or therapy changes. Among HIV repertoires, CDR3 length ranges were narrower than those of controls. Once patients were on ART, diversity went higher but still fell short of transplant donor controls.

The germline CDR1 and CDR2 sequences are SGHTA and FQGNSA. This CDR3 spans 13 amino acids. The V and J ends lost 3 bases and 4 bases respectively, with 9 bases between them. The libraries were made with immunoSEQ v3.0 at survey level. TCRdb's table, derived via immunoSEQ multiplex PCR, lists solely in-frame clones and lacks some. The table shows under 40,000 clones, with 80% to 90% occurring only once. Comments on this clone: Its antigen is not identified.

The sample here was unsorted PBMCs, taken around 2.7 years before starting antiretroviral therapy. The chain couples TRBV7-2 to TRBJ1-2; no reliable D call. The sequence was collected from a woman between 25 and 40 years old with HIV. CDR3 sequence (DNA): TGTGCCAGCAGCTTGTCTGGTCCCTATGGCTACACCTTC. This gives the protein CASSLSGPYGYTF.